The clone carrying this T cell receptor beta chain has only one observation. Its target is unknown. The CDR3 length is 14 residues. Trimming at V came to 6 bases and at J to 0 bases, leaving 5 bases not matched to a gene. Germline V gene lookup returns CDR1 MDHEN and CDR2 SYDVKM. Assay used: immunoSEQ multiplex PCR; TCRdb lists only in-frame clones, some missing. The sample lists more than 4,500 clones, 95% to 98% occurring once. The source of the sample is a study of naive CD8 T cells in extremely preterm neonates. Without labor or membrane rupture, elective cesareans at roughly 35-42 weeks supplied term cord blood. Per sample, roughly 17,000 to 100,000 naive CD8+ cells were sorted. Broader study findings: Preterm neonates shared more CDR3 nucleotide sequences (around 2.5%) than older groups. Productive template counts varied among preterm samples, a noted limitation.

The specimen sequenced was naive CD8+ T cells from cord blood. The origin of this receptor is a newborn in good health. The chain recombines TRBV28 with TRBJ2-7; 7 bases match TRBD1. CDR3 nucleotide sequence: TGTGCCAGCAGCTACCGGGACAGCTCCTACGAGCAGTACTTC. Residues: CASSYRDSSYEQYF.